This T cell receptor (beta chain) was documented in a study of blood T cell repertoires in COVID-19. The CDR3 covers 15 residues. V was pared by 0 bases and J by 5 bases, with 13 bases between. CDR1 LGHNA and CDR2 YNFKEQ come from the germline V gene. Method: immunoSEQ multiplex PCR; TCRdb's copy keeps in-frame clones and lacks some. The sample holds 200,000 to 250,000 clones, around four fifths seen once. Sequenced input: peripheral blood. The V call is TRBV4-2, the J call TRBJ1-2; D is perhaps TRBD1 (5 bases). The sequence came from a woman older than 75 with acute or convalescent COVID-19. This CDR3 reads CASSQESQGGYGYTF. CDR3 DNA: TGTGCCAGCAGCCAAGAATCCCAGGGAGGTTATGGCTACACCTTC.